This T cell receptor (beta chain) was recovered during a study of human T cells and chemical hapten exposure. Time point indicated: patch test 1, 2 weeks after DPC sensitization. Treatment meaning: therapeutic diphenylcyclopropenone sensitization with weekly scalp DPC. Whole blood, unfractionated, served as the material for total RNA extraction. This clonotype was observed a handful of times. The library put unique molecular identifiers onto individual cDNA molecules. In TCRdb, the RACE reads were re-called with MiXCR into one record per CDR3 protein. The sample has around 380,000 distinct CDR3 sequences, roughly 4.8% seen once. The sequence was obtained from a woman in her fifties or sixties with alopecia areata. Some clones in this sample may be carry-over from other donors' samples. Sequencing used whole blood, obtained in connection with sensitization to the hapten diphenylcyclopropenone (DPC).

CDR3 region: CASSLGPSRYTF. The CDR3 coding sequence is TGTGCCAGCAGCTTGGGTCCCTCCCGCTACACCTTC. V and J are TRBV5-6 and TRBJ1-2; D not resolved. V was trimmed by 0 bases and J by 9 bases, leaving 9 bases between them. CDR3 length equals 12 residues. Germline lookup yields CDR1 SGHDT and CDR2 YYEEEE. Full variable domain (remainder filled in from reference TRBV5-6 and TRBJ1-2): DAGVTQSPTHLIKTRGQQVTLRCSPKSGHDTVSWYQQALGQGPQFIFQYYEEEERQRGNFPDRFSGHQFPNYSSELNVNALLLGDSALYLCASSLGPSRYTFGSGTRLTVV.